This TCR beta chain was identified during a study of post-analysis software for immune sequencing data. The overall study: In terms of disease course, relapsing-remitting, secondary progressive and progressive-relapsing multiple sclerosis were included. Study-wide points: In patients, about 5 TRBV segments were more frequent than in controls, with TRBV5-6, TRBV5-1 and TRBV20-1 among them. Versus controls, multiple sclerosis patients showed significantly lower diversity (normalized Chao1).

The CDR3 runs to 16 residues. The germline gives CDR1 SGHRS, CDR2 YFSETQ. In the case of this clonotype: The target antigen is unknown. One end of the junction varies from germline; a read error may be responsible.

Researchers reported that TCR beta cDNA libraries carried unique molecular identifiers. Each CDR3 protein is one row after TCRdb ran MiXCR on the PCR reads. This sample yields some 260,000 distinct CDR3 sequences, of which less than 40% are seen a single time; 4% to 6% belongs to the top ten. Input material: blood. V gene TRBV5-1 combines with J gene TRBJ2-1; 7 bases match TRBD1. Near its end, the DNA agrees better with TRBJ2-7, so the J call may be wrong. This TCR was sampled from a girl aged 10 to 17 with multiple sclerosis. The CDR3 loop is CAGSLDTGVSYNEQYF. The CDR3 nucleotides read TGCGCCGGCAGCCTAGATACAGGGGTTTCCTACAATGAGCAGTACTTC.